Listed below are T cell receptor beta chains from one sample, sequenced in a study of T-cell reconstitution after alpha-beta-depleted transplantation in children. One entry per CDR3 protein results from TCRdb running MiXCR on the PCR reads. The table has about a million distinct CDR3 sequences, about 29% seen once. The input for sequencing was PBMCs, mostly from graft donor cells, taken 360 days after TCRalphabeta/CD19-depleted stem cell transplant. These receptors originate from a boy under three years old who had a stem cell transplant for SCID, so the T cells may come from the graft donor. CDR3s include the opening cysteine and the closing phenylalanine or tryptophan. The order of the fields is J gene, clone size, V gene, D gene, CDR3 protein, CDR3 DNA. A D gene is named only where the DNA matches it firmly. The size entry is marked missing in some rows and otherwise reads once, few, many or a size class.

j_gene: TRBJ1-5
abundance: NA
v_gene: TRBV12-3/TRBV12-4
d_gene: NA
CDR3aa: CASSFLTGSNQPQHF
CDR3nt: TGTGCCAGCAGTTTCCTGACGGGAAGCAATCAGCCCCAGCATTTT

j_gene: TRBJ1-3
abundance: NA
v_gene: TRBV20-1
d_gene: TRBD1
CDR3aa: CSARDPDRAGNTIYF
CDR3nt: TGCAGTGCTAGAGACCCCGACAGGGCTGGAAACACCATATATTTT

j_gene: TRBJ2-1
abundance: NA
v_gene: TRBV6-2/TRBV6-3
d_gene: TRBD1
CDR3aa: CASRPNIGARTGTAEQFF
CDR3nt: TGTGCCAGCAGACCAAACATCGGGGCGAGGACAGGGACAGCCGAGCAGTTCTTC

j_gene: TRBJ2-1
abundance: few
v_gene: TRBV10-3
d_gene: TRBD1
CDR3aa: CAISPSRDRGYNEQFF
CDR3nt: TGTGCCATCAGTCCATCCCGGGACAGGGGTTATAATGAGCAGTTCTTC

j_gene: TRBJ2-7
abundance: NA
v_gene: TRBV20-1
d_gene: NA
CDR3aa: CSARPTWELVGEQYF
CDR3nt: TGCAGTGCTAGACCCACTTGGGAACTGGTCGGGGAGCAGTACTTC

j_gene: TRBJ2-6
abundance: NA
v_gene: TRBV20-1
d_gene: NA
CDR3aa: CSAMRGFSGANVLTF
CDR3nt: TGCAGTGCTATGCGGGGATTTTCTGGGGCCAACGTCCTGACTTTC

j_gene: TRBJ2-2
abundance: many
v_gene: TRBV6-5
d_gene: NA
CDR3aa: CASSYGPNTGELFF
CDR3nt: TGTGCCAGCAGTTACGGCCCGAACACCGGGGAGCTGTTTTTT

j_gene: TRBJ2-1
abundance: NA
v_gene: TRBV4-1
d_gene: NA
CDR3aa: CASSHPLAHEQFF
CDR3nt: TGCGCCAGCAGCCATCCCCTAGCTCATGAGCAGTTCTTC

j_gene: TRBJ1-6
abundance: few
v_gene: TRBV5-1
d_gene: NA
CDR3aa: CASSPQEKANSPLHF
CDR3nt: TGCGCCAGCAGCCCGCAGGAGAAGGCGAATTCACCCCTCCACTTT

j_gene: TRBJ2-6
abundance: NA
v_gene: TRBV4-1
d_gene: NA
CDR3aa: CASSPLGARQFSGANVLTF
CDR3nt: TGCGCCAGCAGCCCTTTAGGGGCCAGACAGTTCTCTGGGGCCAACGTCCTGACTTTC

j_gene: TRBJ2-7
abundance: NA
v_gene: TRBV9
d_gene: NA
CDR3aa: CASSVGVYSYEQYF
CDR3nt: TGTGCCAGCAGCGTAGGGGTCTACTCCTACGAGCAGTACTTC

j_gene: TRBJ2-7
abundance: NA
v_gene: TRBV5-6
d_gene: NA
CDR3aa: CASRFRGEGYEQYF
CDR3nt: TGTGCCAGCAGGTTCAGAGGGGAAGGCTACGAGCAGTACTTC

j_gene: TRBJ2-1
abundance: few
v_gene: TRBV14
d_gene: NA
CDR3aa: CASSVMLQGEQFF
CDR3nt: TGTGCCAGCAGCGTCATGTTGCAGGGGGAGCAGTTCTTC

j_gene: TRBJ2-7
abundance: NA
v_gene: TRBV7-9
d_gene: TRBD2
CDR3aa: CASSTGLAPEQYF
CDR3nt: TGTGCCAGCAGCACCGGACTAGCCCCCGAGCAGTACTTC

j_gene: TRBJ2-5
abundance: few
v_gene: TRBV20-1
d_gene: TRBD2
CDR3aa: CSARARNLAAQETQYF
CDR3nt: TGCAGTGCTAGAGCGCGGAATCTAGCGGCGCAGGAGACCCAGTACTTC

j_gene: TRBJ2-2
abundance: NA
v_gene: TRBV4-1
d_gene: NA
CDR3aa: CASSQRGVGTGELFF
CDR3nt: TGCGCCAGCAGCCAGCGCGGGGTAGGGACCGGGGAGCTGTTTTTT

j_gene: TRBJ2-7
abundance: few
v_gene: TRBV10-3
d_gene: TRBD1
CDR3aa: CAISEFPGTGGYEQYF
CDR3nt: TGTGCCATCAGTGAGTTCCCCGGGACAGGGGGCTACGAGCAGTACTTC

j_gene: TRBJ2-3
abundance: few
v_gene: TRBV29-1
d_gene: TRBD1
CDR3aa: CSVGSDRGLDTQYF
CDR3nt: TGCAGCGTTGGTTCGGACAGGGGGCTTGATACGCAGTATTTT

j_gene: TRBJ1-1
abundance: once
v_gene: TRBV19
d_gene: NA
CDR3aa: CASTVDRTNTEAFF
CDR3nt: TGTGCCAGTACCGTTGACAGGACGAACACTGAAGCTTTCTTT

j_gene: TRBJ2-5
abundance: NA
v_gene: TRBV7-9
d_gene: NA
CDR3aa: CASRVGFQETQYF
CDR3nt: TGTGCCAGCAGAGTGGGCTTCCAAGAGACCCAGTACTTC

j_gene: TRBJ2-7
abundance: NA
v_gene: TRBV7-8
d_gene: NA
CDR3aa: CASSLVGWDPSYEQYF
CDR3nt: TGTGCCAGCAGCTTAGTAGGATGGGACCCTTCCTACGAGCAGTACTTC

j_gene: TRBJ2-1
abundance: NA
v_gene: TRBV29-1
d_gene: TRBD1
CDR3aa: CSVEGQATYNEQFF
CDR3nt: TGCAGCGTCGAAGGACAGGCTACCTACAATGAGCAGTTCTTC

j_gene: TRBJ2-2
abundance: NA
v_gene: TRBV20-1
d_gene: TRBD1
CDR3aa: CSARPGTVPTGELFF
CDR3nt: TGCAGTGCTCGACCCGGGACAGTGCCTACCGGGGAGCTGTTTTTT

j_gene: TRBJ2-7
abundance: few
v_gene: TRBV12-3/TRBV12-4
d_gene: TRBD1
CDR3aa: CASSPSLRTGVTSEQYF
CDR3nt: TGTGCCAGCAGCCCCAGCCTAAGGACAGGGGTAACTTCCGAGCAGTACTTC

j_gene: TRBJ1-3
abundance: NA
v_gene: TRBV20-1
d_gene: NA
CDR3aa: CSANLGTSSGNTIYF
CDR3nt: TGCAGTGCTAACTTAGGGACCTCCTCTGGAAACACCATATATTTT

j_gene: TRBJ2-5
abundance: NA
v_gene: TRBV5-1
d_gene: NA
CDR3aa: CASSTDYQETQYF
CDR3nt: TGCGCCAGCAGCACCGATTATCAAGAGACCCAGTACTTC

j_gene: TRBJ2-2
abundance: once
v_gene: TRBV5-5
d_gene: NA
CDR3aa: CASSRVPGETGELFF
CDR3nt: TGTGCCAGCAGCCGGGTCCCCGGGGAAACCGGGGAGCTGTTTTTT

j_gene: TRBJ2-1
abundance: NA
v_gene: TRBV9
d_gene: NA
CDR3aa: CASSDASGSQFF
CDR3nt: TGTGCCAGCAGCGACGCGTCAGGGTCGCAGTTCTTC

j_gene: TRBJ2-1
abundance: NA
v_gene: TRBV7-2
d_gene: TRBD2
CDR3aa: CASSFGGALGNEQFF
CDR3nt: TGTGCCAGCAGCTTCGGGGGGGCATTGGGGAATGAGCAGTTCTTC

j_gene: TRBJ1-6
abundance: NA
v_gene: TRBV20-1
d_gene: NA
CDR3aa: CSASGQWGSPLHF
CDR3nt: TGCAGTGCTAGTGGACAGTGGGGTTCACCCCTCCACTTT

j_gene: TRBJ2-5
abundance: NA
v_gene: TRBV2
d_gene: TRBD2
CDR3aa: CASSGGEETQYF
CDR3nt: TGTGCCAGCAGCGGGGGGGAAGAGACCCAGTACTTC

j_gene: TRBJ1-5
abundance: NA
v_gene: TRBV20-1
d_gene: TRBD1
CDR3aa: CSARAGTADQPQHF
CDR3nt: TGCAGTGCCAGAGCCGGGACAGCCGATCAGCCCCAGCATTTT

j_gene: TRBJ2-5
abundance: NA
v_gene: TRBV5-1
d_gene: TRBD1
CDR3aa: CASQQGPLQQTQYF
CDR3nt: TGCGCCAGCCAACAGGGGCCCCTCCAACAGACCCAGTACTTC